The 31 T cell receptor beta chains listed next were all sequenced from one sample in a study of T cell repertoires in cytomegalovirus infection. Which antigens these TCRs recognize remains unknown. TCRdb reprocessed the reads with MiXCR, giving one entry per CDR3 protein. The data show nearly 700,000 distinct CDR3 sequences, around 32% seen once. The input for sequencing was cultured PBMCs, taken from culture after CMV antigen stimulation. The source is a human donor in good health (CMV status not recorded). Some clones in this sample may be carry-over from other donors' samples.

J is TRBJ1-2 and V is TRBV20-1; D not certain. Germline-derived CDR1 and CDR2 are DFQATT and SNEGSKA (reference sequence). The V end lost 5 bases, the J end lost 2 bases, and 9 bases lay between the germline ends. This CDR3 region has 12 residues. The CDR3 DNA sequence: TGCAGTGCTGCTACGCCGAACTATGGCTACACCTTC. Translating it yields CSAATPNYGYTF.

Remarks on this clonotype: The germline gene is not matched at one end of the junction; a read error may be the cause. The chain couples TRBV10-2 to TRBJ1-2; tentatively, D is TRBD1 (5 bases). There are 13 residues in the CDR3. Germline CDR1 reads WSHSY; CDR2 reads SAAADI. CDR3 sequence reads: CARSEVRVGGYTF. The CDR3 DNA reads as TGCGCCCGCAGTGAGGTCAGGGTGGGCGGCTACACCTTC.

The chain is built from TRBV2 and TRBJ2-3; TRBD1 might be the D (6 bases). Germline values: CDR1 SNHLY, CDR2 FYNNEI. The CDR3 is made up of 15 amino acids. V gave up 5 bases and J gave up 2 bases, with 14 bases separating them. The CDR3 DNA follows: TGTGCCAGCAGTCAGGAACAGGGCGCCACAGATACGCAGTATTTT. Encoded protein: CASSQEQGATDTQYF.

This clonotype was found a few times. V and J are TRBV7-2 and TRBJ1-6, with D maybe TRBD1 (6 bases). There are 15 residues in the CDR3. V was shortened by 0 bases and J by 7 bases, with 10 bases between the two germline ends. Germline CDR1 SGHTA, CDR2 FQGNSA. CDR3 nucleotides: TGTGCCAGCAGCTTAGCGCGAGGGGGGAATTCACCCCTCCACTTT. Its translation is CASSLARGGNSPLHF.

The genes are TRBV7-8 and TRBJ1-1, with D possibly TRBD1 on 6 matching bases. Trimming pared 4 bases from V and 0 bases from J, leaving 12 bases between. CDR3 length: 15 amino acids. Per the germline V gene, CDR1 is SGHVS and CDR2 is FQNEAQ. CDR3 nucleotide sequence: TGTGCCAGCAGCTCGGACAGTTTCATGAACACTGAAGCTTTCTTT. This codes for CASSSDSFMNTEAFF.

This chain links TRBV11-2 with TRBJ2-7, with D perhaps matching TRBD2 (6 bases). V shed 5 bases and J shed 2 bases, with 16 bases lying between them. Germline loops: CDR1 SGHAT, CDR2 FQNNGV. This CDR3 is 15 amino acids long. This CDR3 reads CASSQSLGGTYEQYF. DNA of the CDR3: TGTGCCAGCAGCCAAAGTCTCGGCGGGACCTACGAGCAGTACTTC.

The chain uses TRBV6-1 and TRBJ2-1, with 9 nucleotides matching TRBD2. Trimming took 2 bases from V and 7 from J; bases not matched to a gene: 12. This CDR3 region has 17 residues. The germline CDR1 and CDR2 sequences are MNHNS and SASEGT. The CDR3 region has the DNA TGTGCCAGCAGTGAAACCCCCATAGCGGGAGTTGGTAATGAGCAGTTCTTC. Translation gives CASSETPIAGVGNEQFF.

The chain joins TRBV7-6 to TRBJ2-7; perhaps TRBD1 as D (6 bases). CDR1 and CDR2 from the germline V gene are SGHVS and FNYEAQ. This CDR3 has 13 residues. Trimming took 5 bases from V and 4 from J, leaving 12 bases between them. The DNA of the CDR3 is TGTGCCAGCAGCAAGGGGGTGGAGTACGAGCAGTACTTC. Amino acids: CASSKGVEYEQYF.

This clonotype has more than one count but fewer than ten. V usage is TRBV20-1 and J usage is TRBJ2-4; no clear D. Germline values: CDR1 DFQATT, CDR2 SNEGSKA (reference sequence). The V gene lost 6 bases and the J gene lost 3 bases, with 12 bases spanning the gap. This CDR3 spans 13 amino acids. Here the CDR3 DNA reads TGCAGTGCCCAGGAATGGGGCAAAAACATTCAGTACTTC. Encoded protein: CSAQEWGKNIQYF.

This chain connects TRBV12-3 or TRBV12-4 to TRBJ2-7, with 10 bases fitting TRBD2. Germline trimming cut 6 bases from V and 4 bases from J; bases unmatched to any gene: 15. CDR3 length: 17 amino acids. CDR3 sequence reads: CASSFRFLSSGSYEQYF. The CDR3 DNA reads as TGTGCCAGCAGCTTTCGGTTCTTGTCTAGCGGGAGTTACGAGCAGTACTTC.

This clonotype was recorded at least ten times. The rearrangement links TRBV7-2 to TRBJ2-4; D not certain. Germline V gene lookup returns CDR1 SGHTA and CDR2 FQGNSA. The CDR3 contains 19 residues. V gave up 2 bases and J gave up 1 base, with 21 bases separating them. In DNA, the CDR3 is TGTGCCAGCAGCTTAAGGTGGCCAGATACCAATTTGGCCAAAAACATTCAGTACTTC. Its translation: CASSLRWPDTNLAKNIQYF. The full variable domain, its missing parts supplied by reference TRBV7-2 and TRBJ2-4, is GAGVSQSPSNKVTEKGKDVELRCDPISGHTALYWYRQSLGQGLEFLIYFQGNSAPDKSGLPSDRFSAERTGGSVSTLTIQRTQQEDSAVYLCASSLRWPDTNLAKNIQYFGAGTRLSVL.

There are a few counts of this clonotype. The CDR3 protein is CASSLLRLAVKQFF. The CDR3 DNA sequence: TGTGCCAGCAGCCTACTCCGACTAGCAGTGAAGCAGTTCTTC. The V call is TRBV7-2, the J call TRBJ2-1, with 7 positions matching TRBD2. The CDR3 length is 14 residues. Trimming removed 5 bases from V and 11 bases from J; junction bases left unmatched: 12. The germline V gene encodes CDR1 SGHTA and CDR2 FQGNSA.

This clonotype turned up a few times. This chain links TRBV19 with TRBJ2-1, with 14 bases that match TRBD2. The V and J ends lost 5 bases and 9 bases, in that order; junction bases with no gene match: 6. Germline V lookup: CDR1 LNHDA, CDR2 SQIVND (reference sequence). This CDR3 has 15 amino acids. DNA for the CDR3: TGTGCCAGTAGTGTCGGGACTAGCGGGAGCGGTGAGCAGTTCTTC. Protein: CASSVGTSGSGEQFF.

The chain uses TRBV27 and TRBJ1-2; 7 bases agree with TRBD1. Germline lookup yields CDR1 MNHEY and CDR2 SMNVEV (reference sequence). After removal of 5 bases from V and 0 bases from J, the junction contained 6 bases not matched to a gene. This CDR3 has 15 residues. This CDR3 is CASSLNRGTNYGYTF. Written as DNA, the CDR3 is TGTGCCAGCAGTCTAAACAGGGGAACTAACTATGGCTACACCTTC.

This clonotype was observed a few times. CDR3 DNA: TGTGCCAGCAGTGAAGTGAGGGGTCAAGAGACCCAGTACTTC. It is translated as CASSEVRGQETQYF. V gene TRBV6-1 combines with J gene TRBJ2-5; D assignment may be TRBD1 or TRBD2 (5 bases each). The CDR3 spans 14 residues. The V end lost 1 base, the J end lost 2 bases, and 8 bases lay between the germline ends. Germline V gene data show CDR1 as MNHNS and CDR2 as SASEGT.

This clonotype was seen repeatedly, ten times or more. V usage is TRBV6-1 and J usage is TRBJ2-3; the D gene is possibly TRBD2 (5 bases). The CDR3 runs 11 residues. The V end lost 6 bases, the J end lost 4 bases, and 5 bases lay between the germline ends. Looked up from germline, CDR1 is MNHNS and CDR2 is SASEGT. The CDR3 DNA is TGTGCCAGCAGGAGGGCAGATACGCAGTATTTT. The encoded protein is CASRRADTQYF.

The table lists this clonotype with a few counts. CDR3: CASSPRMGLAKNIQYF. Here the CDR3 DNA reads TGTGCCAGCAGTCCCCGGATGGGCTTAGCCAAAAACATTCAGTACTTC. V and J are TRBV12-3 or TRBV12-4 and TRBJ2-4; no firm D call. The CDR3 has 16 amino acids. Trimming pared 5 bases from V and 0 bases from J, leaving 14 bases between.

The genes are TRBV11-2 and TRBJ2-5, with D unclear. Trimming stripped 5 bases from V and 5 bases from J, with 12 bases between. CDR1 is SGHAT, CDR2 FQNNGV, per germline. The CDR3 loop spans 13 amino acids. The DNA for the CDR3 is TGTGCCAGCAGCCCCAGGTTCGCGGAGACCCAGTACTTC. This gives the protein CASSPRFAETQYF.

The CDR3 region is CASSGTGTGYEKLFF. CDR3 nucleotides: TGTGCCAGCAGCGGCACCGGGACAGGGTATGAAAAACTGTTTTTT. The chain has TRBV11-2 and TRBJ1-4; 9 nucleotides align to TRBD1. Germline CDR1 SGHAT, CDR2 FQNNGV. The CDR3 totals 15 residues. After removal of 5 bases from V and 6 bases from J, the junction contained 7 bases not matched to a gene.

In this sample, this clonotype turned up once. The CDR3: CASSHGGPVNTDTQYF. The CDR3 DNA sequence: TGTGCCAGCAGCCACGGAGGGCCAGTAAACACAGATACGCAGTATTTT. The V call is TRBV14, the J call TRBJ2-3, with D tentatively TRBD2 (6 bases). With 3 bases removed from V and 2 bases from J, the gap between germline ends came to 15 bases. CDR1 SGHDN and CDR2 FVKESK come from the germline V gene. This CDR3 is built from 16 residues.

The table lists this clonotype with a few counts. The rearrangement joins TRBV27 to TRBJ1-6; 7 bases match TRBD1. The V gene end was trimmed by 5 bases and the J gene end by 0 bases; junction bases not matched to a gene: 13. CDR1 and CDR2 from the germline V gene are MNHEY and SMNVEV (reference sequence). The CDR3 extends over 19 amino acids. The CDR3, as DNA: TGTGCCAGCAGTCCCTGGGACAGCAGATTGAGCTCCTATAATTCACCCCTCCACTTT. This gives the protein CASSPWDSRLSSYNSPLHF.

The chain joins TRBV7-9 to TRBJ1-1; unclear D gene. The V gene's germline CDR1 is SEHNR and CDR2 FQNEAQ (reference sequence). V lost 5 bases and J 1 base, leaving 17 bases between the germline ends. The CDR3 runs 16 residues. In DNA, the CDR3 is TGTGCCAGCAGCCCTTATCTCAGCTCTACGAACACTGAAGCTTTCTTT. Translation gives CASSPYLSSTNTEAFF.

The V call is TRBV6-6, the J call TRBJ2-1; possible D gene TRBD2, 6 bases. The germline gives CDR1 MNHNY, CDR2 SVGAGI (reference sequence). The CDR3 is 14 amino acids. Trimming removed 6 bases from V and 8 bases from J, with 17 bases in between. The CDR3 here is CASRSRSGRDEQFF. CDR3 DNA sequence: TGTGCCAGCAGATCCCGTAGCGGAAGGGATGAGCAGTTCTTC.

This clonotype turned up a few times. The J gene is TRBJ2-7, the V gene TRBV6-2 or TRBV6-3; no reliable D call. Germline V gene data show CDR1 as MNHEY and CDR2 as SVGEGT. The CDR3 consists of 12 residues. Trimming removed 6 bases from V and 7 bases from J, with 13 bases in between. The CDR3 here is CASSRGEEEQYF. The CDR3 DNA sequence: TGTGCCAGCAGCCGAGGCGAGGAAGAGCAGTACTTC.

Only a few counts were recorded for this clonotype. The J gene is TRBJ2-7, the V gene TRBV6-1, with TRBD1 identical over 8 bases. From germline, CDR1 is MNHNS and CDR2 SASEGT. This CDR3 is 15 amino acids long. V was clipped by 6 bases and J by 3 bases; unmatched bases: 10. The DNA for the CDR3 is TGTGCCAGCAGATCCCTGACCGGGACAGGCTACGAGCAGTACTTC. It yields the protein CASRSLTGTGYEQYF.

The sample holds one count of this clonotype. The V gene is TRBV20-1, the J gene TRBJ2-7, with TRBD2 identical over 8 bases. There are 16 residues in the CDR3. With 2 bases clipped from V and 6 bases from J, the junction kept 15 bases outside the gene matches. In germline, CDR1 is DFQATT, CDR2 SNEGSKA (reference sequence). The CDR3 sequence is CSARYSRGRPPGEQYF. The CDR3, as DNA: TGCAGTGCTAGATACTCTCGCGGGAGGCCCCCTGGCGAGCAGTACTTC.

This rearrangement joins TRBV7-2 to TRBJ2-3; TRBD2 agrees at 14 bases. Trimming removed 4 bases from V and 4 bases from J; junction bases left unmatched: 7. From germline, CDR1 is SGHTA and CDR2 FQGNSA. The CDR3 has 17 residues. Written as DNA, the CDR3 is TGTGCCAGCAGCTCGGGTCCGGGACTAGCGGGAGCAGATACGCAGTATTTT. Translating gives CASSSGPGLAGADTQYF.

The chain joins TRBV6-1 to TRBJ2-4; no firm D call. CDR3 size: 21 residues. V was clipped by 0 bases and J by 0 bases, with 24 bases between them. Germline values: CDR1 MNHNS, CDR2 SASEGT. CDR3 region: CASSEAVWVFRNALAKNIQYF. The CDR3 DNA is TGTGCCAGCAGTGAAGCGGTTTGGGTTTTCCGGAACGCCCTAGCCAAAAACATTCAGTACTTC.

This clonotype was counted a few times. This chain joins TRBV20-1 and TRBJ1-3; D is uncertain. Trimming took 1 base from V and 4 from J, leaving 8 bases between them. There are 13 residues in the CDR3. Looked up from germline, CDR1 is DFQATT and CDR2 is SNEGSKA (reference sequence). The DNA of the CDR3 is TGCAGTGCTAGAGTCCTTGCCGGAAACACCATATATTTT. It specifies CSARVLAGNTIYF.

This clonotype has a handful of counts. This chain joins TRBV28 and TRBJ1-1; D remains ambiguous. Trimming took 7 bases from V and 5 from J, leaving 14 bases between them. CDR1 and CDR2 (germline): MDHEN, SYDVKM. The CDR3 length is 13 residues. CDR3 nucleotide sequence: TGTGCCAGCAACCCACGGCGGGGAACTGAAGCTTTCTTT. This translates into CASNPRRGTEAFF.

Note on this clonotype: This may arise from a read error, as a much more abundant clone is one base away. The V call is TRBV7-2, the J call TRBJ2-5; 8 bases fit TRBD2. The CDR3 spans 14 residues. Germline V CDR1 and CDR2: SGHTA, FQGNSA. V shed 5 bases, J shed 5 bases, and the junction held 7 bases outside the gene matches. DNA for the CDR3: TGTGCCAGCAGCCTCTCGGGGGGGCCCGAGACCCAGTACTTC. This gives the protein CASSLSGGPETQYF.